This TCR beta chain was captured by sequencing in a study of blood T cell repertoires in COVID-19. The CDR3 consists of 14 residues. CDR1 is SGHTA, CDR2 FQGTGA, per germline. The V segment lost 5 bases and the J segment 6 bases; nucleotides outside the gene matches: 6. Sequenced by immunoSEQ multiplex PCR; TCRdb stores in-frame clones only, minus some. The top ten hold 25% to 30% of the sample, which has approximately 120,000 clones, roughly 87% seen once. V gene TRBV7-3 combines with J gene TRBJ2-2, with 7 bases identical to TRBD1. Sequencing was done on a sample of peripheral blood. This receptor was identified in a woman of 80 years or more with acute or convalescent COVID-19. The CDR3 nucleotides are TGTGCCAGCAGCAGACAGGGAATCTCCGGGGAGCTGTTTTTT. Protein: CASSRQGISGELFF.